A single T cell receptor (beta chain) is shown here with its context. Two negative PCRs, clearance, or symptom resolution had been documented for recovered Cohort 3 donors. This sample was taken from a study of blood T cell repertoires in COVID-19. The overall study: PBMCs, B-cell-depleted T cells, or T cells provided the cDNA or gDNA that made up the material.

V shed 1 base and J shed 2 bases, with 6 bases lying between them. In germline, CDR1 is SGHRS, CDR2 YFSETQ. The CDR3 runs to 13 residues. The protocol was immunoSEQ multiplex PCR, while the TCRdb copy is restricted to in-frame clones and leaves out a portion. Among 490,000 or so clones, about 88% were seen once, and the ten largest hold more than 7.5%. The sequenced sample consisted of PBMCs or T cells enriched from blood (not recorded which). The chain employs TRBV5-1 and TRBJ2-5; no reliable D call. The receptor was derived from a woman aged 55-70 years who had recovered from COVID-19. CDR3 DNA: TGCGCCAGCAGCTTGCAACAGCAAGAGACCCAGTACTTC. Residues: CASSLQQQETQYF.